This T cell receptor beta chain came from a study of Ad26.COV2.S vaccination and SARS-CoV-2 variants. Treatment denoted: around 19 received Ad26.COV2.S at low or high dose, single or two shots; several received placebo; per-sample allocation not given. At day 63 after the first vaccine or placebo injection, samples were drawn. Method: immunoSEQ multiplex PCR; TCRdb's copy keeps in-frame clones and lacks some. The table records roughly 350,000 clones, 65% to 90% of them present only once. The germline V gene encodes CDR1 MNHNY and CDR2 SVGAGI (reference sequence). The length of the CDR3 is 13 residues. The J segment lost 3 bases and the V segment lost 6 bases, leaving 4 bases of the junction unmatched.

This specimen consisted of peripheral blood, obtained in a trial of Ad26.COV2.S vaccine versus placebo. The receptor's source is a person aged 18-60 years who received the Ad26.COV2.S COVID-19 vaccine or a placebo. This chain links TRBV6-6 with TRBJ2-7; 8 nucleotides line up with TRBD2. The CDR3 coding sequence is TGTGCCAGCAGATTGACTAGCGACTACGAGCAGTACTTC. It is translated as CASRLTSDYEQYF.